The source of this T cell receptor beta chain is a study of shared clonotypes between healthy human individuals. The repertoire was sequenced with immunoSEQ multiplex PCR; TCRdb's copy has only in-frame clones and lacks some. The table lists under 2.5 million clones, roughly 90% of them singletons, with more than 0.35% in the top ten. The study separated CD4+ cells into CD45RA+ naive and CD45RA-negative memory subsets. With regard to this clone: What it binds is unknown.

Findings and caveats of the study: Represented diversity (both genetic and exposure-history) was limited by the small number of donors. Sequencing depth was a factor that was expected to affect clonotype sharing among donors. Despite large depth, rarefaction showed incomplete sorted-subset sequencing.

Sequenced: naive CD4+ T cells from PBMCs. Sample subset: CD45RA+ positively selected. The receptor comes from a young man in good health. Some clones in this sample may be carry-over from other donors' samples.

CDR3 nucleotide sequence: TGCGCCAGCAGCCAAGTAGTAAGTGAGCCGACATTCCACACAGATACGCAGTATTTT. Translation gives CASSQVVSEPTFHTDTQYF. The J gene is TRBJ2-3, the V gene TRBV4-3; no reliable D call. This CDR3 contains 19 residues. V lost 1 base and J 2 bases, leaving 22 bases between the germline ends. Germline values: CDR1 LGHNA, CDR2 YSLEER.